This section outlines one T cell receptor (beta chain) sequence together with its context. Antigen unknown. Being one base from a much bigger clone, this may be a read error. Per the germline V gene, CDR1 is SGHTA and CDR2 is FQGNSA. The junction had 4 bases not matched to a gene; V was cut back by 5 bases and J by 0 bases. The CDR3 runs 16 residues. Then a second PCR, running about 7 to 11 cycles, was carried out with a sample-barcoded 5' primer and a J-beta primer mix. In TCRdb, the 5' RACE reads were re-called with MiXCR into one record per CDR3 protein. The sample yields roughly 790,000 distinct CDR3 sequences, roughly 43% seen once. The sample belongs to a study of blood T cells in healthy people across ages. Notes on the study in general: More naive CD4+ cells and higher diversity were found in long-lived than in aged donors.

Those donating, healthy Caucasian individuals from Russia, were aged about 6 to 95. Approximately 10 milliliters was the volume of peripheral blood drawn from each donor. The clonotype originates from a woman aged 55-69 years in good health. The chain combines TRBV7-2 with TRBJ2-5; 12 bases map to TRBD2. The specimen sequenced was blood. CDR3 DNA: TGTGCCAGCAGCGCTGGGACTAGCGGGTACCAAGAGACCCAGTACTTC. Translating it yields CASSAGTSGYQETQYF.